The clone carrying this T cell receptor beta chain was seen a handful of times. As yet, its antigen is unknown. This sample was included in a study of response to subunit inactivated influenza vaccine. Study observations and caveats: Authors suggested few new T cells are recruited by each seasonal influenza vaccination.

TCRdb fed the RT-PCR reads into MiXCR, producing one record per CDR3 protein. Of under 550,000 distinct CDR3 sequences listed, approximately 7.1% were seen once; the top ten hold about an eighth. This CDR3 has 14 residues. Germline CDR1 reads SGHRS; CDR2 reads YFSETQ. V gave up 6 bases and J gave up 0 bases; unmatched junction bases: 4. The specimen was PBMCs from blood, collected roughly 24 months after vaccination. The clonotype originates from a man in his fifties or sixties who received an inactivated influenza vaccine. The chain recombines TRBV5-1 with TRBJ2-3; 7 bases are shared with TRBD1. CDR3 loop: CASNRGGSTDTQYF. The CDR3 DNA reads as TGCGCCAGCAACAGGGGCGGGAGCACAGATACGCAGTATTTT.